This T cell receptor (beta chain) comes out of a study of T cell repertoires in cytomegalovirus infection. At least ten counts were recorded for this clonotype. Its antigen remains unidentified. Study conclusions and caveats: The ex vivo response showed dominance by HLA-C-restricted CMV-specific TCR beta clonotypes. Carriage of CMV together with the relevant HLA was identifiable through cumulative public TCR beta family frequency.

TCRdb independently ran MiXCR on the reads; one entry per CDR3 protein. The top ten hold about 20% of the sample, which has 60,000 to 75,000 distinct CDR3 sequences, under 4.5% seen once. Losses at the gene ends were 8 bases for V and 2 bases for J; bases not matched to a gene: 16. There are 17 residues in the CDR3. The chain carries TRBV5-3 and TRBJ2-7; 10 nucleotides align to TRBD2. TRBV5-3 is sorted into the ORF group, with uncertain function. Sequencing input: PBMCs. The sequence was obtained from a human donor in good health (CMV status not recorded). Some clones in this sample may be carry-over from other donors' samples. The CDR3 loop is CASSTLAGGVITYEQYF. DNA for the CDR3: TGTGCCAGCAGCACCTTAGCGGGGGGCGTGATAACCTACGAGCAGTACTTC.